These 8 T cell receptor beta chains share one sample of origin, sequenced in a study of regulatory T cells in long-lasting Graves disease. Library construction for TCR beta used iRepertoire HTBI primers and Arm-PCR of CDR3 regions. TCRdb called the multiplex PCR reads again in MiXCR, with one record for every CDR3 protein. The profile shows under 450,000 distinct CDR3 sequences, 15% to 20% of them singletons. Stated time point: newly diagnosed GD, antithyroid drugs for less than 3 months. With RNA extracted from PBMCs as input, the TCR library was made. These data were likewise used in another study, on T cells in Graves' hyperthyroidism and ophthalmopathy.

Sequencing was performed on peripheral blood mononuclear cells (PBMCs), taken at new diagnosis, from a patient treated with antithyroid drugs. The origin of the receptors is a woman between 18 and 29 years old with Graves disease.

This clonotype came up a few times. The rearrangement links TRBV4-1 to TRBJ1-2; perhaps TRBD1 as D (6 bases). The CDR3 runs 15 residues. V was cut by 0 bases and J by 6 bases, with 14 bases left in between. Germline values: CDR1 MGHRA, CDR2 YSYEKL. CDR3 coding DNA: TGCGCCAGCAGCCAAGAGCTAGGGGGGAGGGATGGCTACACCTTC. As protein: CASSQELGGRDGYTF.

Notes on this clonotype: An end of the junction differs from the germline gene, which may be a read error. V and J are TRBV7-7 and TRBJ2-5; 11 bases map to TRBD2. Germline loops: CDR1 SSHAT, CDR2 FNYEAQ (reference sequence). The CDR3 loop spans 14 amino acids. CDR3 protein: CASSPSGTSGTQYF. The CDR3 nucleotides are TGTGCTAGCAGCCCTAGTGGGACTAGCGGGACCCAGTACTTC.

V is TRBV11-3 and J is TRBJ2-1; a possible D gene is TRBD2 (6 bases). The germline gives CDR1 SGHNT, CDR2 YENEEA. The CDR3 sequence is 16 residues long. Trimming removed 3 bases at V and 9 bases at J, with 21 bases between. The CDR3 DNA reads TGTGCCAGCAGCTTGACGGCGGGAAGACATCGTAGTGAGCAGTTCTTC. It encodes CASSLTAGRHRSEQFF.

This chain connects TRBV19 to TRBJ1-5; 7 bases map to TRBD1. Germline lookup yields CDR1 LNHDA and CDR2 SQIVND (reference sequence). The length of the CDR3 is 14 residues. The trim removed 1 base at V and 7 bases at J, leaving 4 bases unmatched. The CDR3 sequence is CASSIATGKQPQHF. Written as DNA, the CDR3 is TGTGCCAGTAGTATAGCGACAGGGAAGCAGCCCCAGCATTTT.

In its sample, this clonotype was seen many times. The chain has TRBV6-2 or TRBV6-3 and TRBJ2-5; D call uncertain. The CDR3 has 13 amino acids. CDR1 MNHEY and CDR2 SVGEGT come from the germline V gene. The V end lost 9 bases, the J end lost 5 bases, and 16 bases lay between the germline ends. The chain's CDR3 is CASRLTMGETQYF. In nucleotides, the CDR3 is TGTGCCAGTCGACTCACCATGGGGGAGACCCAGTACTTC.

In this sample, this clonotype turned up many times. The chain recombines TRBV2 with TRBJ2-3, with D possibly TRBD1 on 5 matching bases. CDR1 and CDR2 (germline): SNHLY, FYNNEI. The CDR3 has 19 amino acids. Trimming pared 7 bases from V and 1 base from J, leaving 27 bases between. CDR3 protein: CASKGDWSLTSGGTDTQYF. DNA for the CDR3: TGTGCCAGCAAAGGGGATTGGTCCCTTACCTCTGGGGGCACAGATACGCAGTATTTT. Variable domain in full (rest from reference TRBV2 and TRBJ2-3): EPEVTQTPSHQVTQMGQEVILRCVPISNHLYFYWYRQILGQKVEFLVSFYNNEISEKSEIFDDQFSVERPDGSNFTLKIRSTKLEDSAMYFCASKGDWSLTSGGTDTQYFGPGTRLTVL.

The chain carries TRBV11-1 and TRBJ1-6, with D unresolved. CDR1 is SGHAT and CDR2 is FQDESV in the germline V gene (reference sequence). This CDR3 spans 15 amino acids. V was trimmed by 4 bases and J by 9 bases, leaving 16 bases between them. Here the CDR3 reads CASSYKPLPVSPLHF. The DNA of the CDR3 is TGTGCCAGCAGCTACAAACCCCTGCCCGTTTCACCCCTCCACTTT.

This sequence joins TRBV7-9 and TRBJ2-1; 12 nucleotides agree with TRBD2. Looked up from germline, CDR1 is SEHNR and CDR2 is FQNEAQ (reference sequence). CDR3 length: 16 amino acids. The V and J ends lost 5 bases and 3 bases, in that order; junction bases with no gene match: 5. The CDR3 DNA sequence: TGTGCCAGCAGCAAAAGGACTAGCGGGGTCTACAATGAGCAGTTCTTC. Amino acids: CASSKRTSGVYNEQFF.